This T cell receptor beta chain was retrieved from a study of Ad26.COV2.S vaccination and SARS-CoV-2 variants. Treatment reported: roughly 19 received Ad26.COV2.S at low or high dose, single or two shots; 5 received placebo; per-sample allocation not given. Sampling was done on day 63 after the first vaccine or placebo injection. Wuhan-strain SARS-CoV-2 spike was expressed by the Ad26 vector that made up the vaccine. The CDR3 length is 15 residues. Germline V gene sequence: CDR1 KGHDR, CDR2 SFDVKD. The V gene lost 2 bases and the J gene lost 6 bases, with 15 bases spanning the gap. Repertoires were generated with immunoSEQ multiplex PCR, while TCRdb's copy carries only in-frame clones and drops some. The data contain 350,000 to 400,000 clones, approximately 91% of them seen just once; the ten biggest clones take up more than 3%.

The chain joins TRBV24-1 to TRBJ1-2; D may be TRBD1 (6 bases). The clonotype originates from a person aged 18-65 years who received the Ad26.COV2.S COVID-19 vaccine or a placebo. Here the sequenced sample was peripheral blood, taken in a trial of Ad26.COV2.S vaccine versus placebo. CDR3 loop: CATSDSDRSGDGYTF. CDR3 nucleotides: TGTGCCACCAGTGATTCGGACAGATCGGGGGATGGCTACACCTTC.